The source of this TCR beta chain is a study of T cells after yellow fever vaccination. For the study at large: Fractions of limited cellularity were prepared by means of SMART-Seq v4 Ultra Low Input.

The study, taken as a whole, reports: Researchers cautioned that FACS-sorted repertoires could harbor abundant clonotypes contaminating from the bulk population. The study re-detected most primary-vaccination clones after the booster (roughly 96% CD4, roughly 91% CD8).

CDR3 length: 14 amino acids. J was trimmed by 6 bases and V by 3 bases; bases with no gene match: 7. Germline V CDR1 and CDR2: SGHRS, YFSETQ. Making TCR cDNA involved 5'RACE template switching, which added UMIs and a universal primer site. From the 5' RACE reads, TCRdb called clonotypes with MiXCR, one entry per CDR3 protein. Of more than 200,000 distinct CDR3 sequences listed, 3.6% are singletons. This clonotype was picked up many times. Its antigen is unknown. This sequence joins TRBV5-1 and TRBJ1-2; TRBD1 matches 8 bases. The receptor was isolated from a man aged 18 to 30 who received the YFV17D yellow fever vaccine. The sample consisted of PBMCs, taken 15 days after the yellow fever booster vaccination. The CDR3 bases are TGCGCCAGCAGCTCGGGACAGGAAAAGAATGGCTACACCTTC. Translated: CASSSGQEKNGYTF.